This T cell receptor beta chain comes out of a study of T cells after yellow fever vaccination. In making TCR cDNA, 5'RACE template switching added a universal primer site and UMIs to it. TCRdb independently ran MiXCR on the 5' RACE reads; one entry per CDR3 protein. The sample has about 350,000 distinct CDR3 sequences, approximately 8% seen once. Between the trimmed V and J ends, which lost 0 bases and 4 bases, there was a span of 11 bases. The CDR3 runs 15 residues. Germline CDR1 LGHNA, CDR2 YNFKEQ. The starting material was PBMCs, obtained roughly 45 days after the first yellow fever vaccination. The sequence was collected from a man in his late teens or twenties who received the YFV17D yellow fever vaccine. V and J are TRBV4-2 and TRBJ2-3; D not certain. The CDR3, as DNA: TGTGCCAGCAGCCAAGAACTGGGTGGCGCAGATACGCAGTATTTT. This gives the protein CASSQELGGADTQYF.